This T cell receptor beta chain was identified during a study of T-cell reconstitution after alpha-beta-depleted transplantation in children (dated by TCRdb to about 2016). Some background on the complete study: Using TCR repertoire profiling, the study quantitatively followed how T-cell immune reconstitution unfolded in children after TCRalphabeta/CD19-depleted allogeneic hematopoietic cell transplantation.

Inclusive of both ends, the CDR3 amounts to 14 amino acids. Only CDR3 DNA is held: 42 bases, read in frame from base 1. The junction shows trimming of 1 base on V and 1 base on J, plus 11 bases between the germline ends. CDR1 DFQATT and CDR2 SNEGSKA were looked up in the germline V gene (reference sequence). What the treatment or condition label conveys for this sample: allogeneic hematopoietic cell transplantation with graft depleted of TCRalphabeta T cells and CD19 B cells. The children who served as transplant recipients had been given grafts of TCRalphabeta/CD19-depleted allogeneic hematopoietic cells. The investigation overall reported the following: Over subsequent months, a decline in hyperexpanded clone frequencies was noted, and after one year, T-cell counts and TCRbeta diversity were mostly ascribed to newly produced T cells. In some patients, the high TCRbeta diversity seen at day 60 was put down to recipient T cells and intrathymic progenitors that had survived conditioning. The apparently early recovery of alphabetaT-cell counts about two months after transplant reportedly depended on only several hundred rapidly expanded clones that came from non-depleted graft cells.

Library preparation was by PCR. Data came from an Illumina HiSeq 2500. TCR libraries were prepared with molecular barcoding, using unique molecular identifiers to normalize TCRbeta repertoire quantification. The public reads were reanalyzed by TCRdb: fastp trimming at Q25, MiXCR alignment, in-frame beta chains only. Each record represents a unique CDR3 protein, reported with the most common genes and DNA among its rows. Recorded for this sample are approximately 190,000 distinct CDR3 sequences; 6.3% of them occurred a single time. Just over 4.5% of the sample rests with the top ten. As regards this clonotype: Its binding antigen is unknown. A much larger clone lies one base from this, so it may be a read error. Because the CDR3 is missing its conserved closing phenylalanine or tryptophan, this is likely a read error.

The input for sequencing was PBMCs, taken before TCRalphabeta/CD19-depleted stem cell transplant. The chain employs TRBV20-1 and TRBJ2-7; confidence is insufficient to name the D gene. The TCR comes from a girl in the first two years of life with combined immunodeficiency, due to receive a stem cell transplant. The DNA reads TGCAGTGCTAGAGGGCGCCCAGGTTCCTACGAGCAGTACTTA. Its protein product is CSARGRPGSYEQYL.